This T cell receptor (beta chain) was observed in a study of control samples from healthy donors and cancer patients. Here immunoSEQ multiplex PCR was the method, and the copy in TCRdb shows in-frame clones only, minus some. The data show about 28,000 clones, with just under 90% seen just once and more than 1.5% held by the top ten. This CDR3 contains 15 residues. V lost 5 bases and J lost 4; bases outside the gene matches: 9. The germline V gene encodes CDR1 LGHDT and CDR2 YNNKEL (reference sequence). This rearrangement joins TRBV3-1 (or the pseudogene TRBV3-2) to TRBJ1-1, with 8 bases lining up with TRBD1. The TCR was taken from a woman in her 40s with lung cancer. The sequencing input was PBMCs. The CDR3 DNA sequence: TGTGCCAGCAGCGCCCAGGGGGCCGGGGTCACTGAAGCTTTCTTT. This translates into CASSAQGAGVTEAFF.